What follows are 2 T cell receptor beta chains derived from one specimen sequenced in a study of low-dose radiotherapy and immunotherapy resistance in tumors. This sample's time point: before trial treatment. With TRAV- and TRBV-specific primers, first-strand cDNA was made, covering the alpha and beta chains. A roughly 19-cycle PCR with a constant-region primer and V-primer adapter amplified TCRs. TCRdb re-called the reads with MiXCR, one entry per CDR3 protein. The repertoire holds some 85,000 distinct CDR3 sequences, with 18% as singletons. This specimen consisted of PBMCs, obtained before treatment. The receptors come from a male donor with prostate cancer.

In this sample, this clonotype turned up many times. J is TRBJ2-1 and V is TRBV11-2, with D maybe TRBD1 (6 bases). The V gene's germline CDR1 is SGHAT and CDR2 FQNNGV. The CDR3 covers 14 residues. The V and J ends lost 4 bases and 5 bases respectively, with 12 bases between them. The chain's CDR3 is CASSSTGLHNEQFF. The CDR3 coding sequence is TGTGCCAGCAGCTCCACAGGGCTTCACAATGAGCAGTTCTTC.

This clonotype was seen at least ten times. CDR3 protein: CASSYSDVAGYTF. DNA for the CDR3: TGTGCCAGCAGTTACAGTGACGTTGCGGGCTACACCTTC. This chain connects TRBV6-2 or TRBV6-3 to TRBJ1-2; D is unresolved. CDR3 length: 13 residues. Trimming left V 2 bases short and J 8 bases short, with 12 bases between. Germline V gene lookup returns CDR1 MNHEY and CDR2 SVGEGT.